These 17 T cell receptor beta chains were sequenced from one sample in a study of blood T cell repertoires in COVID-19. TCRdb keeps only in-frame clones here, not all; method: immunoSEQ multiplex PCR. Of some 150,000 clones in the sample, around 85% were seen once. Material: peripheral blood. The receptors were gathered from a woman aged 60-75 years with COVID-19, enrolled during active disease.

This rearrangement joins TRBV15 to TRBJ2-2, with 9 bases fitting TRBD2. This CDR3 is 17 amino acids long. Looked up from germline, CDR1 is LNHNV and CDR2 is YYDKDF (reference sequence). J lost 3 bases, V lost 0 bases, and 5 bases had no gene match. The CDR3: CATSRDWSGGYTGELFF. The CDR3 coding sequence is TGTGCCACCAGCAGAGATTGGAGCGGGGGGTACACCGGGGAGCTGTTTTTT.

The CDR3 sequence: CASSLDSLVETQYF. Written as DNA, the CDR3 is TGTGCCAGCAGCTTAGATTCACTAGTTGAGACCCAGTACTTC. The gene calls are TRBV11-2 and TRBJ2-5; TRBD2 is a possible D gene (5 bases). Germline V gene data show CDR1 as SGHAT and CDR2 as FQNNGV. Deletions cut 0 bases from V and 5 bases from J, with 10 bases between. The CDR3 spans 14 residues.

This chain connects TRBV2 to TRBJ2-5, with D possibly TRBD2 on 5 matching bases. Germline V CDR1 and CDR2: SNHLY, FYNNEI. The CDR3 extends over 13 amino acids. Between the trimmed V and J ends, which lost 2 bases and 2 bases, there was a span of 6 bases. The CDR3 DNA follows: TGTGCCAGCAGTGAAAGGGAGCAAGAGACCCAGTACTTC. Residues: CASSEREQETQYF.

CDR3 DNA: TGTGCCTGGAGTAGCCAGGGTTGGGACACCGGGGAGCTGTTTTTT. It encodes CAWSSQGWDTGELFF. V is TRBV30 and J is TRBJ2-2; D perhaps matches TRBD1 (5 bases). The CDR3 covers 15 residues. V gave up 2 bases and J gave up 3 bases, with 13 bases separating them. From germline, CDR1 is GTSNPN and CDR2 SVGIG (reference sequence).

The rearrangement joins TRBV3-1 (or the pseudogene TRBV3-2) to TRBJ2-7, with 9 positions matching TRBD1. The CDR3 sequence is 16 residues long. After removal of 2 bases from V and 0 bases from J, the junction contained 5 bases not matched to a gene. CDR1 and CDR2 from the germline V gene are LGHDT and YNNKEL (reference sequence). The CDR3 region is CASSQPGQGNSYEQYF. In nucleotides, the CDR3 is TGTGCCAGCAGCCAACCGGGACAGGGTAACTCCTACGAGCAGTACTTC.

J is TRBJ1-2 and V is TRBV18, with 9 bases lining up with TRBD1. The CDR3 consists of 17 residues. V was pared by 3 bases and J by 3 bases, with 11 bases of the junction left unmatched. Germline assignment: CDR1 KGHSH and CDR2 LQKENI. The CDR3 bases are TGTGCCAGCTCACCGGGTATCGGGACAGGGCGATACTATGGCTACACCTTC. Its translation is CASSPGIGTGRYYGYTF.

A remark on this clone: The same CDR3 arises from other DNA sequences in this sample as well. The CDR3 reads CASSLGRGSAGELFF. The CDR3 DNA sequence: TGTGCCAGCAGCTTGGGCAGGGGGTCCGCCGGGGAGCTGTTTTTT. The V call is TRBV5-4, the J call TRBJ2-2; 7 bases are a match to TRBD1. The V and J ends lost 0 bases and 6 bases, in that order; junction bases with no gene match: 5. The germline CDR1 and CDR2 sequences are SGHNT and YYREEE (reference sequence). CDR3 size: 15 residues. Variable domain in full (rest from reference TRBV5-4 and TRBJ2-2): ETGVTQSPTHLIKTRGQQVTLRCSSQSGHNTVSWYQQALGQGPQFIFQYYREEENGRGNFPPRFSGLQFPNYSSELNVNALELDDSALYLCASSLGRGSAGELFFGEGSRLTVL.

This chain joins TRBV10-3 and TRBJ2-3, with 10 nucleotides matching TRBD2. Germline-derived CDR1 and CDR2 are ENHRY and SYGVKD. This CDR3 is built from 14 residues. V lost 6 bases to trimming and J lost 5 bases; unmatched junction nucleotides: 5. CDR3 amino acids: CAISSGGALDTQYF. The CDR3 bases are TGTGCCATCAGCAGCGGGGGGGCCTTAGATACGCAGTATTTT.

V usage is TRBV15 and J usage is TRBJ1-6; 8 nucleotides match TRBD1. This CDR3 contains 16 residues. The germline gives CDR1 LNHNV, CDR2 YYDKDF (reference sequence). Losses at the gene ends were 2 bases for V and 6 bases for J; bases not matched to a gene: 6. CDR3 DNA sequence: TGTGCCACCAGCAGAACACAGGGGGTGGGTAATTCACCCCTCCACTTT. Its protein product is CATSRTQGVGNSPLHF. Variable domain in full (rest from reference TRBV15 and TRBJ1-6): DAMVIQNPRYQVTQFGKPVTLSCSQTLNHNVMYWYQQKSSQAPKLLFHYYDKDFNNEADTPDNFQSRRPNTSFCFLDIRSPGLGDTAMYLCATSRTQGVGNSPLHFGNGTRLTVT.

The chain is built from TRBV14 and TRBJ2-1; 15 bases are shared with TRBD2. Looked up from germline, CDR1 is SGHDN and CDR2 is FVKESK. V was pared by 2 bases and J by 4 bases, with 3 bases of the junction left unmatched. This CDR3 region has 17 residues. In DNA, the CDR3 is TGTGCCAGCAGCCAACCGGGACTAGCGGGGGGTTACAATGAGCAGTTCTTC. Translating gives CASSQPGLAGGYNEQFF.

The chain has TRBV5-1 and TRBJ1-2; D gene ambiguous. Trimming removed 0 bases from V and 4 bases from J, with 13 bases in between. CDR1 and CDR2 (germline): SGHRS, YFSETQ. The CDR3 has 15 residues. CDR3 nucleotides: TGCGCCAGCAGCTTGGAGAGCACTCCGATCTATGGCTACACCTTC. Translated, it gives CASSLESTPIYGYTF.

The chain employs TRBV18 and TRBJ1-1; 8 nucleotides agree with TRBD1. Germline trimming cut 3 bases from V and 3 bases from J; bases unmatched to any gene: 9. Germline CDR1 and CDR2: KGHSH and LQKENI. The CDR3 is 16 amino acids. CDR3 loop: CASSPFKQGVYTEAFF. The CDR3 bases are TGTGCCAGCTCACCCTTTAAACAGGGGGTTTACACTGAAGCTTTCTTT. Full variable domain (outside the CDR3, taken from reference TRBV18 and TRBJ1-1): NAGVMQNPRHLVRRRGQEARLRCSPMKGHSHVYWYRQLPEEGLKFMVYLQKENIIDESGMPKERFSAEFPKEGPSILRIQQVVRGDSAAYFCASSPFKQGVYTEAFFGQGTRLTVV.

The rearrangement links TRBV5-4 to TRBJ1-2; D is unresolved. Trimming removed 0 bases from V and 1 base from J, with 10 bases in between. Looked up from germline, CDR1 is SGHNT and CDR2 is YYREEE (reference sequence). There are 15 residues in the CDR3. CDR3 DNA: TGTGCCAGCAGCTTGGCCGGCAGACTTAACTATGGCTACACCTTC. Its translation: CASSLAGRLNYGYTF. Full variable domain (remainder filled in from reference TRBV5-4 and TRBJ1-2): ETGVTQSPTHLIKTRGQQVTLRCSSQSGHNTVSWYQQALGQGPQFIFQYYREEENGRGNFPPRFSGLQFPNYSSELNVNALELDDSALYLCASSLAGRLNYGYTFGSGTRLTVV.

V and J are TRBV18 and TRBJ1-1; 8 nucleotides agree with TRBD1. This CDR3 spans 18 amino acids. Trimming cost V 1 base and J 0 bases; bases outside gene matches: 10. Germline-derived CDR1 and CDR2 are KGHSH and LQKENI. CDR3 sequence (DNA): TGTGCCAGCTCACCACAAACCGGGACAGGAGGTATGAACACTGAAGCTTTCTTT. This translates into CASSPQTGTGGMNTEAFF.

In nucleotides, the CDR3 is TGTGCCAGCAGCGATCGACAGGGAAGGTCCTACGAGCAGTACTTC. Protein product: CASSDRQGRSYEQYF. The rearrangement uses TRBV6-5 and TRBJ2-7; 7 bases map to TRBD1. This CDR3 contains 15 residues. V lost 6 bases to trimming and J lost 1 base; unmatched junction nucleotides: 9. Looked up from germline, CDR1 is MNHEY and CDR2 is SVGAGI.

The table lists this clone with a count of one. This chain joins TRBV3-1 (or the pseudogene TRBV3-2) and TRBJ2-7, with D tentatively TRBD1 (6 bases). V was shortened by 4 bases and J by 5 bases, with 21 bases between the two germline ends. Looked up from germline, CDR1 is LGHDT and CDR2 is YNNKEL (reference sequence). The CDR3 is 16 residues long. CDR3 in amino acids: CASSRRWTDERDEQYF. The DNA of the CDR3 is TGTGCCAGCAGCCGGAGGTGGACAGACGAAAGAGACGAGCAGTACTTC.

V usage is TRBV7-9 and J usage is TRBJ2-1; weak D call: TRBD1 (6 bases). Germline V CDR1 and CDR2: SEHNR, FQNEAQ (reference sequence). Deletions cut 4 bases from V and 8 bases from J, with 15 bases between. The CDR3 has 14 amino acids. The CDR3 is CASSSGTIRHEQFF. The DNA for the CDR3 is TGTGCCAGCAGCTCCGGGACAATCCGTCATGAGCAGTTCTTC.